The T cell receptor beta chain under discussion was sequenced for a study of T cells in Graves' hyperthyroidism and ophthalmopathy. CDR1 SGHRS and CDR2 YFSETQ come from the germline V gene. This CDR3 comprises 13 residues. V was pared by 5 bases and J by 2 bases, with 2 bases of the junction left unmatched. TCR beta CDR3 sequences were amplified from RNA transcripts. First-round RT-PCR targeting the TCR CDR3 was performed with the HTBI primer set. One entry per CDR3 protein, called by TCRdb with MiXCR from the multiplex PCR reads. The sample shows hundreds of thousands of distinct CDR3 sequences, less than 20% of them seen only once. Findings and limits, study-wide: Onset of ophthalmopathy came a median around 6.5 months after the model predicted it.

This clonotype has a count of ten or more. Its antigen is as yet unknown. Any patient presenting with uncontrolled infection, other autoimmune disease, pregnancy or lactation was left out. V usage is TRBV5-1 and J usage is TRBJ2-7; 9 nucleotides align to TRBD1. The clonotype originates from a man aged 40-49 years with Graves' ophthalmopathy. Sequenced input: blood. CDR3 nucleotide sequence: TGCGCCAGCAGGTGGACAGGGGCCTACGAGCAGTACTTC. It translates to CASRWTGAYEQYF.